The 19 T cell receptor beta chains below were found in one sample sequenced in a study of blood T cell repertoires in COVID-19. Measured with immunoSEQ multiplex PCR; TCRdb has only the in-frame clones, and not every one. The repertoire consists of around 220,000 clones, with approximately 87% occurring once and the leading ten covering roughly 2%. Sequencing was performed on peripheral blood. Receptor source: a woman aged 50 to 60 with acute or convalescent COVID-19.

In its sample, this clone was seen once. The chain has TRBV7-9 and TRBJ2-1; D not certain. With 3 bases removed from V and 0 bases from J, the gap between germline ends came to 12 bases. The CDR3 consists of 16 residues. CDR1 is SEHNR, CDR2 FQNEAQ, per germline (reference sequence). DNA of the CDR3: TGTGCCAGCAGCTTGGATCTAGTCCGCTCCTACAATGAGCAGTTCTTC. This translates into CASSLDLVRSYNEQFF.

The chain links TRBV5-1 to TRBJ2-5, with D unresolved. The CDR3 is 14 residues long. From germline, CDR1 is SGHRS and CDR2 YFSETQ. The V gene lost 0 bases and the J gene lost 0 bases, with 6 bases spanning the gap. For the CDR3, the DNA is TGCGCCAGCAGCTTGGGGGCATACCAAGAGACCCAGTACTTC. It yields the protein CASSLGAYQETQYF.

The V gene is TRBV13, the J gene TRBJ2-7; 9 nucleotides line up with TRBD1. The germline V gene encodes CDR1 PRHDT and CDR2 FYEKMQ (reference sequence). With 5 bases clipped from V and 4 bases from J, the junction kept 6 bases outside the gene matches. The length of the CDR3 is 14 residues. CDR3 in DNA: TGTGCCAGCAGCACAACGACAGGGGGGTACGAGCAGTACTTC. Residues: CASSTTTGGYEQYF.

The chain recombines TRBV6-2 or TRBV6-3 with TRBJ2-5; possibly TRBD1 for D (7 bases). Germline CDR1 is MNHEY and CDR2 is SVGEGT. The CDR3 contains 15 residues. The V end lost 0 bases, the J end lost 7 bases, and 15 bases lay between the germline ends. CDR3 nucleotide sequence: TGTGCCAGCAGTTACTCAACTCAGGGGGGACGGACCCAGTACTTC. Translating it yields CASSYSTQGGRTQYF.

DNA for the CDR3: TGCAGCGTTGAAGGGACCAGGGGGGCCGCTGAAGCTTTCTTT. Protein sequence: CSVEGTRGAAEAFF. J is TRBJ1-1 and V is TRBV29-1; 7 bases line up with TRBD1. CDR3 length: 14 amino acids. CDR1 is SQVTM and CDR2 is ANQGSEA in the germline V gene. V lost 1 base to trimming and J lost 6 bases; unmatched junction nucleotides: 8.

The V and J genes are TRBV6-5 and TRBJ2-7; no clear D gene. V lost 6 bases and J lost 6, with 9 bases in between. This CDR3 contains 11 residues. From germline, CDR1 is MNHEY and CDR2 SVGAGI. The DNA of the CDR3 is TGTGCCAGCAGGTCCCTCGGCGAGCAGTACTTC. Translating gives CASRSLGEQYF.

This clone was found once. The genes are TRBV5-4 and TRBJ2-1, with 11 bases matching TRBD2. Germline CDR1 SGHNT, CDR2 YYREEE (reference sequence). The CDR3 is 15 residues long. The junction had 5 bases not matched to a gene; V was cut back by 4 bases and J by 5 bases. CDR3 protein: CASSHLAGGDNEQFF. In DNA, the CDR3 is TGTGCCAGCAGCCATCTAGCGGGGGGTGACAATGAGCAGTTCTTC.

The V call is TRBV19, the J call TRBJ2-1; 10 nucleotides line up with TRBD1. Trimming cost V 10 bases and J 8 bases; bases outside gene matches: 14. The CDR3 has 15 residues. Germline CDR1 is LNHDA and CDR2 is SQIVND (reference sequence). Here the CDR3 DNA reads TGTGCCACCATGAGCCGGGACAGGGGTATCGATGAGCAGTTCTTC. Its translation: CATMSRDRGIDEQFF.

The chain employs TRBV6-6 and TRBJ2-3; a weak D match, TRBD1 (6 bases). Deletions cut 2 bases from V and 1 base from J, with 13 bases between. Germline-derived CDR1 and CDR2 are MNHNY and SVGAGI (reference sequence). The CDR3 consists of 16 residues. The CDR3 sequence: CASSYPQGIGTDTQYF. The CDR3 DNA follows: TGTGCCAGCAGTTACCCACAGGGAATAGGCACAGATACGCAGTATTTT.

The chain is built from TRBV5-1 and TRBJ1-6, with a tentative D call TRBD1 (5 bases). CDR1 is SGHRS, CDR2 YFSETQ, per germline. The CDR3 is 18 residues long. V was trimmed by 2 bases and J by 0 bases, leaving 15 bases between them. In DNA form, the CDR3 reads TGCGCCAGCAGCTTACTTAACCAGGGTAGCTCCTATAATTCACCCCTCCACTTT. Translation: CASSLLNQGSSYNSPLHF.

The chain joins TRBV4-1 to TRBJ2-3, with TRBD2 identical over 10 bases. Per the germline V gene, CDR1 is MGHRA and CDR2 is YSYEKL. V gave up 4 bases and J gave up 6 bases; unmatched junction bases: 10. CDR3 length: 16 residues. CDR3 loop: CASSLRAAGGQDTQYF. The CDR3 DNA reads TGCGCCAGCAGCCTTCGTGCAGCGGGGGGGCAGGATACGCAGTATTTT.

The rearrangement links TRBV6-5 to TRBJ1-2; TRBD1 is a possible D gene (6 bases). The germline CDR1 and CDR2 sequences are MNHEY and SVGAGI. The CDR3 contains 16 residues. V was pared by 3 bases and J by 4 bases, with 18 bases between. The CDR3 loop reads CASSYRTSTGRYGYTF. CDR3 sequence (DNA): TGTGCCAGCAGTTATAGGACCTCGACAGGCCGCTATGGCTACACCTTC.

This clone was seen only once. The chain uses TRBV10-1 and TRBJ2-1; 11 bases are a match to TRBD2. The CDR3 has 17 amino acids. Germline V gene lookup returns CDR1 WNHNN and CDR2 SYGVQD (reference sequence). With V trimmed by 2 bases and J by 8 bases, 11 bases remained unmatched. The CDR3 reads CASSEPLAGGPTHEQFF. CDR3 nucleotide sequence: TGCGCCAGCAGTGAGCCCTTAGCGGGAGGGCCTACCCATGAGCAGTTCTTC.

The chain recombines TRBV7-2 with TRBJ1-2, with 7 bases that match TRBD1. CDR3 size: 13 residues. CDR1 is SGHTA, CDR2 FQGNSA, per germline. Trimming cost V 4 bases and J 3 bases; bases outside gene matches: 2. For the CDR3, the DNA is TGTGCCAGCAGCTCAGGACAGGACTATGGCTACACCTTC. Its protein is CASSSGQDYGYTF.

V is TRBV5-5 and J is TRBJ1-5; 10 bases agree with TRBD1. The CDR3 runs to 14 residues. Germline loops: CDR1 SGHKS, CDR2 YYEKEE (reference sequence). Losses at the gene ends were 4 bases for V and 7 bases for J; bases not matched to a gene: 5. The CDR3 region is CASSVGQGEQPQHF. The CDR3 region has the DNA TGTGCCAGCAGCGTCGGACAGGGGGAACAGCCCCAGCATTTT.

This clone was observed a handful of times. In DNA, the CDR3 is TGTGCCACCAGCAGAGCGGGACTCCTCGGGGGGGAGACCCAGTACTTC. Its translation is CATSRAGLLGGETQYF. This sequence joins TRBV15 and TRBJ2-5; 7 bases are a match to TRBD2. CDR1 and CDR2 from the germline V gene are LNHNV and YYDKDF (reference sequence). V dropped 1 base and J dropped 5; count of bases not matched to a gene: 10. The CDR3 has 16 residues. The whole variable domain, filled in from reference TRBV15 and TRBJ2-5, reads DAMVIQNPRYQVTQFGKPVTLSCSQTLNHNVMYWYQQKSSQAPKLLFHYYDKDFNNEADTPDNFQSRRPNTSFCFLDIRSPGLGDTAMYLCATSRAGLLGGETQYFGPGTRLLVL.

The rearrangement links TRBV6-4 to TRBJ1-4; D not certain. CDR1 and CDR2 (germline): MRHNA, SNTAGT. The V end was cut by 4 bases, the J end by 6 bases, with 15 bases between. CDR3 length: 15 amino acids. CDR3 sequence reads: CASSVVAGAYEKLFF. The CDR3 DNA is TGTGCCAGCAGTGTTGTAGCCGGCGCATATGAAAAACTGTTTTTT.

This clone was detected only once. V gene TRBV5-8 combines with J gene TRBJ1-1, with D possibly TRBD1 on 6 matching bases. The CDR3 consists of 14 residues. Germline V gene data show CDR1 as SGHTS and CDR2 as YDEGEE. V lost 2 bases and J 5 bases, leaving 13 bases between the germline ends. The CDR3: CASSFIQGGTEAFF. The CDR3 bases are TGTGCCAGCAGCTTTATACAGGGCGGGACTGAAGCTTTCTTT.

The chain couples TRBV2 to TRBJ1-2; 9 bases are shared with TRBD1. The germline V gene encodes CDR1 SNHLY and CDR2 FYNNEI. V was clipped by 6 bases and J by 6 bases; unmatched bases: 5. The CDR3 extends over 13 amino acids. The CDR3 sequence: CASRPGQGHGYTF. The CDR3 DNA reads as TGTGCCAGCAGGCCGGGACAGGGCCATGGCTACACCTTC.